This T cell receptor beta chain was profiled in a study of T cells in Graves' hyperthyroidism and ophthalmopathy. Thyroid ultrasound and orbital computed tomography, with clinical symptoms and serum thyroxine and TRAb, informed diagnoses. RNA transcripts gave rise to amplified TCR beta CDR3 regions. HTBI primers were the set used in a first-round RT-PCR of the TCR CDR3. TCRdb recomputed calls from the multiplex PCR reads with MiXCR, one row per CDR3 protein. In the table there are about 210,000 distinct CDR3 sequences, 15% to 20% of which are singletons. This CDR3 is 15 amino acids long. Germline V gene sequence: CDR1 SGHTA, CDR2 FQGNSA. The V segment lost 7 bases and the J segment 2 bases; nucleotides outside the gene matches: 8.

The specimen was blood. The chain links TRBV7-2 to TRBJ2-1, with TRBD2 matching over 7 bases. The TCR was taken from a man aged 50 to 60 with Graves' hyperthyroidism. The CDR3 loop is CASTPESGTYNEQFF. The CDR3 DNA is TGTGCCAGCACCCCAGAGAGCGGGACCTACAATGAGCAGTTCTTC. The variable domain in full, with the rest retrieved from reference TRBV7-2 and TRBJ2-1, is GAGVSQSPSNKVTEKGKDVELRCDPISGHTALYWYRQSLGQGLEFLIYFQGNSAPDKSGLPSDRFSAERTGGSVSTLTIQRTQQEDSAVYLCASTPESGTYNEQFFGPGTRLTVL.